Listed here are 6 T cell receptor beta chains from one sample, sequenced in a study of shared clonotypes between healthy human individuals. Naive CD8 cells, CD45RO-negative and positively selected for CCR7, excluded terminally differentiated effector memory CD45RA+ cells. Data came from immunoSEQ multiplex PCR; TCRdb stores just in-frame clones and leaves some out. The data hold around 560,000 clones, with 85% to 95% observed a single time. The sample taken for sequencing was naive CD8+ T cells sorted from blood. These receptors were obtained from a woman younger than 45 in good health.

J is TRBJ2-1 and V is TRBV7-2; TRBD1 is a possible D gene (5 bases). V was cut by 2 bases and J by 6 bases, with 17 bases left in between. This CDR3 is built from 16 residues. Germline V gene lookup returns CDR1 SGHTA and CDR2 FQGNSA. CDR3 sequence reads: CASSLMGRVGFNEQFF. CDR3 coding DNA: TGTGCCAGCAGCTTAATGGGCAGGGTCGGGTTCAATGAGCAGTTCTTC.

V is TRBV2 and J is TRBJ2-3, with 11 bases fitting TRBD2. V dropped 1 base and J dropped 0; count of bases not matched to a gene: 3. Germline CDR1 is SNHLY and CDR2 is FYNNEI. This CDR3 is built from 17 residues. Written as DNA, the CDR3 is TGTGCCAGCAGTGAAGTAGCGGGAGGGACTAGCACAGATACGCAGTATTTT. It codes for CASSEVAGGTSTDTQYF.

In the case of this clone: Distinct nucleotide sequences in the sample also encode this CDR3. The genes are TRBV11-2 and TRBJ2-7; D possibly corresponds to TRBD2 (6 bases). CDR1 is SGHAT, CDR2 FQNNGV, per germline. There are 15 residues in the CDR3. The V end lost 1 base, the J end lost 3 bases, and 13 bases lay between the germline ends. The DNA of the CDR3 is TGTGCCAGCAGCTTAGCACTAGCAGACTACTACGAGCAGTACTTC. Translated, it gives CASSLALADYYEQYF.

CDR3 in amino acids: CAISPSQTVEAFF. The CDR3 DNA follows: TGTGCCATCAGTCCCTCCCAGACAGTAGAAGCTTTCTTT. The rearrangement uses TRBV10-3 and TRBJ1-1, with a tentative D call TRBD1 (5 bases). The CDR3 is 13 residues long. CDR1 ENHRY and CDR2 SYGVKD come from the germline V gene. The ends were cut back, 5 bases at V and 8 bases at J, with 15 bases in the middle.

V and J are TRBV9 and TRBJ2-1; 7 bases map to TRBD2. The CDR3 is made up of 16 amino acids. In germline, CDR1 is SGDLS, CDR2 YYNGEE. With V trimmed by 4 bases and J by 2 bases, 9 bases remained unmatched. CDR3 amino acids: CASSPRGIGTYNEQFF. CDR3 nucleotide sequence: TGTGCCAGCAGCCCGCGGGGGATAGGGACCTACAATGAGCAGTTCTTC.

The gene calls are TRBV29-1 and TRBJ2-1; D perhaps matches TRBD1 (5 bases). Germline V gene sequence: CDR1 SQVTM, CDR2 ANQGSEA. The CDR3 contains 16 residues. The V and J ends lost 4 bases and 0 bases respectively, with 16 bases between them. DNA of the CDR3: TGCAGCGTTGGGGGTAAAAGGGGCCTCTCCTACAATGAGCAGTTCTTC. This translates into CSVGGKRGLSYNEQFF.